This entry is about one T cell receptor (beta chain). Its specificity is not known. The junction differs from germline at one of its ends, possibly a read error. This sample is part of a study of vaccination and CD4 T cells after COVID-19. Regarding the study as a whole: The rise in median SARS-CoV-2-reactive clonotypes, from around 20 to 38, was not significant. Convalescent patients displayed a median 86.3% of reactive clones emerging only post-vaccination.

This sample's treatment: approximately nine-day PBMC culture with coronavirus spike peptide pools or control peptides (ViraFEST assay). The CDR3 loop spans 12 amino acids. Germline CDR1 LNHDA, CDR2 SQIVND (reference sequence). With the Oncomine TCR Beta short-read assay, DNA from cultured CD4+ T cells was sequenced. Cultured CD4+ T cells yielded the extracted genomic DNA. One entry per CDR3 protein, called by TCRdb with MiXCR from the PCR reads. Seen here are 9,000 to 15,000 distinct CDR3 sequences, approximately 53% observed once, and the top ten hold roughly 29%. The rearrangement links TRBV19 to TRBJ1-2; no definite D call. This clonotype was obtained from a human donor who had recovered from COVID-19. Specimen: CD4+ T cells from blood, cultured in vitro. CDR3 sequence reads: CASTGENYGHTF. The DNA for the CDR3 is TGTGCCAGTACCGGGGAAAACTATGGCCACACCTTC.